The entry that follows covers one TCR beta chain sequence. This sample is drawn from a study of blood T cell repertoires in COVID-19. Data came from immunoSEQ multiplex PCR; TCRdb stores just in-frame clones and leaves some out. The profile shows about 140,000 clones, approximately 87% of them singletons. Specimen: peripheral blood. The sequence came from a human donor in a cohort sampled during active COVID-19.

The chain's CDR3 is CASNRTAPANYGYTF. The CDR3 nucleotides read TGTGCCAGCAACAGGACAGCACCAGCTAACTATGGCTACACCTTC. The V gene is TRBV27, the J gene TRBJ1-2, with TRBD1 as a possible D gene (6 bases). The CDR3 is made up of 15 amino acids. V dropped 7 bases and J dropped 0 bases, with 15 bases sitting between them. The germline CDR1 and CDR2 sequences are MNHEY and SMNVEV (reference sequence).